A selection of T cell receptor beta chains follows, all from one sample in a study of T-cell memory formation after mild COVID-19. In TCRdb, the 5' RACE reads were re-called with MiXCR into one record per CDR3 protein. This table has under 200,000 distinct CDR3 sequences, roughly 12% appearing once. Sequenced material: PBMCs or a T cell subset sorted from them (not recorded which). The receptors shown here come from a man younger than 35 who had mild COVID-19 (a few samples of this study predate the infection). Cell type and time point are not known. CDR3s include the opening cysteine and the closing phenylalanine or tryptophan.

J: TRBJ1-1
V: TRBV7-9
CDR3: CASSWGTGESTEAFF

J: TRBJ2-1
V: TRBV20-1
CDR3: CSARGRDYNEQFF

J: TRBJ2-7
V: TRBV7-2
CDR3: CASSTFGYEQYF

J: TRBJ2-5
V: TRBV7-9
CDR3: CASSLGGPGTELRVETQYF

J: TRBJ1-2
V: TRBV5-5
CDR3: CASSLTGGGYTF

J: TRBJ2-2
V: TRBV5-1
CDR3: CASSLFGTGELFF

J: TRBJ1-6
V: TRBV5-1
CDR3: CASTTEGTYNSPLHF

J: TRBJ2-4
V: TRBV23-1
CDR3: CASSQSGGKNIQYF

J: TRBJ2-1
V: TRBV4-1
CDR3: CASSYLAGGPKFF

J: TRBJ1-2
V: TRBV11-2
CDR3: CASSLSSGPYGYTF

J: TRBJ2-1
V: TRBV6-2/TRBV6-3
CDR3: CASSRTPSGGSYNEQFF

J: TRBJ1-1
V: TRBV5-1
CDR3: CASSIPGGTEAFF

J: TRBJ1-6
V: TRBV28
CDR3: CATTRGGSYNSPLHF

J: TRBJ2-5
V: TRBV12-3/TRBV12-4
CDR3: CASSSRGAQYF

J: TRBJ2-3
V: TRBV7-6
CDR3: CASSLGPAGGGTQYF

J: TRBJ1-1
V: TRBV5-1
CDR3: CASSKDRQNTEAFF

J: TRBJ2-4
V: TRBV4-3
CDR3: CASQGGGTPGIQYF

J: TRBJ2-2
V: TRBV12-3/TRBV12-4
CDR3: CATATGELFF

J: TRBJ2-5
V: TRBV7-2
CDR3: CASRGASETQYF

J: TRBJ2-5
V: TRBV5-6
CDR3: CASSYRDGQETQYF

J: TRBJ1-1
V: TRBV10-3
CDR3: CAIVSGRGNTEAFF

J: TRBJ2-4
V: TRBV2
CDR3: CASSEGQENIQYF

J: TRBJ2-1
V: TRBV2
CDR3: CASRGDRHYNEQFF

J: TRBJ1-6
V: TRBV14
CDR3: CASSPPGQFTLGSPLHF

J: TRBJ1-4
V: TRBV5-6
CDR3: CASSSGQREKLFF

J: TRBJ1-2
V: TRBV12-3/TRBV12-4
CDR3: CASSLGKDASYGYTF

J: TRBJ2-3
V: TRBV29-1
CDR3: CSVGGYTQYF

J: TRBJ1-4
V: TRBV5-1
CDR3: CASSLENEKLFF

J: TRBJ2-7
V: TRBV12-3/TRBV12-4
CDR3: CASTRLDNVKEQYF

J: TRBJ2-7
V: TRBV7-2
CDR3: CASSTRGGSFYEQYF

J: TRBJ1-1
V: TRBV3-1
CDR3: CASSQNENTEAFF

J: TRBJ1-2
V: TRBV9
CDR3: CASSAQGNYGYTF

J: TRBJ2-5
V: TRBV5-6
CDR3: CASSLGWSGPETQYF

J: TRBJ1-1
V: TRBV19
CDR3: CASTTFGRGAEAFF

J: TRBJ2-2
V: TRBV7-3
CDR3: CASSRTGENTGELFF

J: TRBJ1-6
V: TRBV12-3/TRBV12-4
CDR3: CASSPPGHPNSPLHF

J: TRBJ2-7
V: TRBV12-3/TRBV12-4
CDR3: CASRRWPGEQYF

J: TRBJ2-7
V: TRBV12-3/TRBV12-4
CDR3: CASRRGTDSPYEQYF

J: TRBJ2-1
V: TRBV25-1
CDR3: CASSAPRSLNEQFF

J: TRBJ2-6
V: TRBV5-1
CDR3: CASSLVPGQATGANVLTF

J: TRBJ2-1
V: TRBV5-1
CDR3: CASSLGTPSNEQFF

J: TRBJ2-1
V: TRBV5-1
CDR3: CASSFGQTSPARQFF

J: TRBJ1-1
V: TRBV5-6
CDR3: CASSHKGRGNTEAFF

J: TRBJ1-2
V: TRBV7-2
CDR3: CASSLPGQGYGYTF

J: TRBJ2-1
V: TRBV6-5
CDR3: CASTPTGRDEQFF

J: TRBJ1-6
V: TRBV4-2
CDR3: CASSPTLGYNSPLHF

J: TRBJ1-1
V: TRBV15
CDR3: CATSRERDTEAFF

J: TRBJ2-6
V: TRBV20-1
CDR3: CSAPPQTGANVLTF

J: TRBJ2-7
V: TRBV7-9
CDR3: CASSPVQYEQYF

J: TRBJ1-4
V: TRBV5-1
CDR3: CASRPNNEKLFF

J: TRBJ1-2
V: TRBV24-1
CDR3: CATSDPPRGDYGYTF

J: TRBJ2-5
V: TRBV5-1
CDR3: CASSLGRGRGETQYF